This T cell receptor (beta chain) was profiled in a study of cytomegalovirus exposure and HLA in healthy donors. Whole-study findings and limits: Excluded: some indistinguishable V segments such as TRBV6-2 and TRBV6-3. The study labeled 170 or so TCR beta chains cytomegalovirus-associated. Follow-up analysis later connected one missense variant in DCLRE1C with trimming of TCR beta V- and J-genes.

Worth noting for this clone: No antigen is known for it.

Trimming cost V 6 bases and J 5 bases, with 19 bases left between them. The V gene's germline CDR1 is LNHDA and CDR2 SQIVND (reference sequence). The CDR3 is made up of 15 amino acids. 60 Vbeta and 13 Jbeta primers were used in PCR. TCRdb's table, derived via immunoSEQ multiplex PCR, lists solely in-frame clones and lacks some. The ten top clones account for almost 0.75%, within a sample of approximately 200,000 clones. The receptor comes from a boy between 10 and 17 years old in good health and CMV-seronegative. Specimen: PBMCs. V gene TRBV19 combines with J gene TRBJ2-5; a weak D match, TRBD1 (5 bases). CDR3 DNA sequence: TGTGCCAGTAGCCCAGGGCAGGTTGGTCAGGAGACCCAGTACTTC. Translation: CASSPGQVGQETQYF.